The 14 T cell receptor beta chains below were found in one sample sequenced in a study of blood T cell repertoires in COVID-19. Sequencing used immunoSEQ multiplex PCR; TCRdb keeps in-frame clones, though not all of them. The table has about 500,000 clones, approximately 89% seen once. Sequencing input: peripheral blood. These receptor sequences come from a man in his late teens or twenties with COVID-19, enrolled during active disease.

This chain connects TRBV6-1 to TRBJ1-5; D call uncertain. The CDR3 loop spans 15 amino acids. The ends were cut back, 1 base at V and 0 bases at J, with 7 bases in the middle. Germline assignment: CDR1 MNHNS and CDR2 SASEGT. For the CDR3, the DNA is TGTGCCAGCAGTGAAGAGCAATATAGCAATCAGCCCCAGCATTTT. Translated, it gives CASSEEQYSNQPQHF.

As DNA, the CDR3 is TGTGCCAGCAGTTTATCTCACATGTACTACGAGCAGTACTTC. Translated: CASSLSHMYYEQYF. This chain joins TRBV27 and TRBJ2-7; D unclear. The CDR3 is 14 amino acids. Trimming removed 0 bases from V and 3 bases from J, with 9 bases in between. Germline V gene sequence: CDR1 MNHEY, CDR2 SMNVEV (reference sequence).

This rearrangement joins TRBV9 to TRBJ2-7, with a tentative D call TRBD1 (6 bases). Germline lookup yields CDR1 SGDLS and CDR2 YYNGEE. V was trimmed by 4 bases and J by 7 bases, leaving 21 bases between them. The CDR3 extends over 15 amino acids. CDR3 residues: CASSSGDTLGQEQYF. The CDR3 DNA reads TGTGCCAGCAGCAGTGGGGACACTCTGGGTCAAGAGCAGTACTTC.

The chain links TRBV7-9 to TRBJ1-1; no clear D. Germline values: CDR1 SEHNR, CDR2 FQNEAQ (reference sequence). The length of the CDR3 is 12 residues. V gave up 5 bases and J gave up 6 bases, with 10 bases separating them. The CDR3 here is CASSLKLAEAFF. In DNA form, the CDR3 reads TGTGCCAGCAGCCTAAAGTTGGCTGAAGCTTTCTTT.

V usage is TRBV5-1 and J usage is TRBJ1-1; a weak D match, TRBD1 (6 bases). Germline V lookup: CDR1 SGHRS, CDR2 YFSETQ. There are 18 residues in the CDR3. With 3 bases removed from V and 1 base from J, the gap between germline ends came to 22 bases. CDR3 nucleotides: TGCGCCAGCAGCTATGCGTCGGGGGGGCGAATCAAGAACACTGAAGCTTTCTTT. Translated: CASSYASGGRIKNTEAFF.

This rearrangement joins TRBV5-1 to TRBJ2-1, with TRBD2 matching 14 bases. The CDR3 is 19 amino acids. Unmatched junction bases numbered 9, after V lost 4 bases and J lost 0 bases. The germline V gene has CDR1 SGHRS and CDR2 YFSETQ. CDR3 DNA sequence: TGCGCCAGCAGCGAGGGGACTAGCGGGGGCCCGAGCTCCTACAATGAGCAGTTCTTC. Translation: CASSEGTSGGPSSYNEQFF.

This chain links TRBV6-6 with TRBJ2-7; TRBD2 aligns across 7 bases. CDR1 MNHNY and CDR2 SVGAGI come from the germline V gene (reference sequence). Losses at the gene ends were 7 bases for V and 2 bases for J; bases not matched to a gene: 8. The CDR3 contains 14 residues. CDR3 coding DNA: TGTGCCAGCAAACGGCTAGCGGTAACCTACGAGCAGTACTTC. Translation gives CASKRLAVTYEQYF.

This sequence joins TRBV7-6 and TRBJ2-6; D possibly corresponds to TRBD2 (6 bases). The CDR3 has 17 residues. Trimming removed 1 base from V and 4 bases from J, with 14 bases in between. Germline lookup yields CDR1 SGHVS and CDR2 FNYEAQ. The CDR3 region has the DNA TGTGCCAGCAGCTTAGAAGGTGGAGGGTCCGGGGCCAACGTCCTGACTTTC. Amino acids: CASSLEGGGSGANVLTF.

The genes are TRBV19 and TRBJ2-5, with D perhaps matching TRBD1 (6 bases). The CDR3 is 14 residues long. Looked up from germline, CDR1 is LNHDA and CDR2 is SQIVND (reference sequence). Trimming stripped 5 bases from V and 4 bases from J, with 14 bases between. The CDR3 coding sequence is TGTGCCAGTAGTGCCGCAGGGGTGGTAGAGACCCAGTACTTC. It is translated as CASSAAGVVETQYF.

Turning to this clone: This sequence may be a read error, since a much larger clone differs from it by one base. V usage is TRBV14 and J usage is TRBJ2-2; D gene uncertain. Germline V gene data show CDR1 as SGHDN and CDR2 as FVKESK. V was cut by 3 bases and J by 5 bases, with 4 bases left in between. This CDR3 has 12 residues. CDR3 sequence reads: CASSHGTGELFF. Here the CDR3 DNA reads TGTGCCAGCAGCCACGGGACCGGGGAGCTGTTTTTT.

This clone has a single count. This chain joins TRBV2 and TRBJ1-2, with 7 bases identical to TRBD1. Germline CDR1 and CDR2: SNHLY and FYNNEI. The CDR3 is made up of 13 amino acids. Trimming removed 8 bases from V and 8 bases from J; junction bases left unmatched: 11. CDR3 loop: CASVPGQPLGYTF. CDR3 sequence (DNA): TGTGCCAGCGTCCCGGGACAGCCGTTAGGCTACACCTTC.

CDR3 sequence (DNA): TGTGCCAGCAGTTTTTTCGGGGGTGAGACCCAGTACTTC. Protein sequence: CASSFFGGETQYF. V usage is TRBV12-3 or TRBV12-4 and J usage is TRBJ2-5; D may be TRBD2 (6 bases). There are 13 residues in the CDR3. Trimming stripped 3 bases from V and 5 bases from J, with 10 bases between.

On this clone itself: The same CDR3 also results from other DNA sequences found in this sample. The chain has TRBV18 and TRBJ2-7, with TRBD1 matching over 10 bases. V was pared by 3 bases and J by 2 bases, with 1 base of the junction left unmatched. The CDR3 extends over 14 amino acids. Germline CDR1 reads KGHSH; CDR2 reads LQKENI. The CDR3 region is CASSPGTGAYEQYF. The CDR3 DNA reads TGTGCCAGCTCACCCGGGACAGGGGCCTACGAGCAGTACTTC.

This chain uses TRBV5-4 with TRBJ2-1; 12 bases fit TRBD2. V lost 4 bases and J lost 7; bases outside the gene matches: 6. Germline CDR1 and CDR2: SGHNT and YYREEE (reference sequence). The CDR3 is 15 residues long. The chain's CDR3 is CASSRTSGRTNEQFF. The CDR3 nucleotides are TGTGCCAGCAGCCGCACTAGCGGGAGGACGAATGAGCAGTTCTTC.